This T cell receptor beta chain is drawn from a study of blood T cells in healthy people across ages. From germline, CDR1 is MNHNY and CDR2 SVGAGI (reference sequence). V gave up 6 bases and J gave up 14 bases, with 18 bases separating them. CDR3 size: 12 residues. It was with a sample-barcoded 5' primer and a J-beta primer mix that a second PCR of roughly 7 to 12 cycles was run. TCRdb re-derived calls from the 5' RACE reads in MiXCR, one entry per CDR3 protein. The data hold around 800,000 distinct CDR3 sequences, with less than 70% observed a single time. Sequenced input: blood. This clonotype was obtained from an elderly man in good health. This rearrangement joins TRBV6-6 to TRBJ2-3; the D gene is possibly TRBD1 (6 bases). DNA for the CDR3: TGTGCCAGCAGCATCAGCAGGGGATACGCGTATTTT. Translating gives CASSISRGYAYF.